This T cell receptor beta chain was recovered during a study of T cells in narcolepsy. Overall study context: Patients with NT1 or NT2 and healthy control donors were enrolled.

Points on this clone: Its antigen is not identified.

Measured with immunoSEQ multiplex PCR; TCRdb has only the in-frame clones, and not every one. Of about 3,400 clones detected, about 59% appear once; the ten largest clones hold roughly three fifths. Whole-study results and caveats: Blood of same and different patients, but not healthy controls, reportedly held recurring autoreactive clonotypes. Autoreactive HCRT-specific and TRIB2-specific clonotypes were marked in same-patient CSF-versus-blood CD4+ comparisons.

The sequence was collected from a human donor with narcolepsy. Sequencing input: CD45RA- memory CD8+ T cells from PBMCs.

CDR3 amino acids: CASSERGEASPLHF. The DNA of the CDR3 is TGTGCCAGCAGTGAGAGGGGGGAAGCCTCACCCCTCCACTTT. This chain links TRBV2 with TRBJ1-6; D might be TRBD1 (6 bases). CDR3 length: 14 amino acids. Germline values: CDR1 SNHLY, CDR2 FYNNEI. V lost 3 bases, J lost 10 bases, and 13 bases lay in between.